A single sample gave rise to the 21 T cell receptor beta chains below, sequenced in a study of blood T cell repertoires in COVID-19. Here immunoSEQ multiplex PCR was the method, and the copy in TCRdb shows in-frame clones only, minus some. The sample shows fewer than 350,000 clones, around 88% of them seen only once. Sequencing was done on a sample of peripheral blood. The origin of the receptors is a woman in her twenties or thirties with COVID-19, enrolled during active disease.

The chain combines TRBV19 with TRBJ1-2; D possibly corresponds to TRBD1 (5 bases). Germline assignment: CDR1 LNHDA and CDR2 SQIVND (reference sequence). Trimming removed 7 bases at V and 4 bases at J, with 13 bases between. The CDR3 runs 13 residues. In DNA form, the CDR3 reads TGTGCCAGTAACGGGGGGAGTATCTATGGCTACACCTTC. It encodes CASNGGSIYGYTF.

As to this clone: The same CDR3 also results from other DNA sequences found in this sample. The V and J genes are TRBV18 and TRBJ1-2; D is perhaps TRBD1 (6 bases). This CDR3 has 13 amino acids. Germline V gene lookup returns CDR1 KGHSH and CDR2 LQKENI. The germline V and J ends were trimmed by 3 bases and 2 bases, with 7 bases remaining between them. CDR3 amino acids: CASSPTGNYGYTF. In nucleotides, the CDR3 is TGTGCCAGCTCACCGACAGGCAACTATGGCTACACCTTC.

The chain recombines TRBV7-8 with TRBJ1-1; D not resolved. The V and J ends lost 0 bases and 3 bases respectively, with 14 bases between them. CDR1 SGHVS and CDR2 FQNEAQ come from the germline V gene. The CDR3 loop spans 16 amino acids. This chain's CDR3 is CASSLAPWGGDTEAFF. CDR3 bases: TGTGCCAGCAGCTTAGCCCCCTGGGGAGGAGACACTGAAGCTTTCTTT.

This chain joins TRBV7-8 and TRBJ2-5; D might be TRBD1 (6 bases). CDR1 is SGHVS, CDR2 FQNEAQ, per germline. Trimming took 5 bases from V and 4 from J, leaving 20 bases between them. The CDR3 has 16 residues. Here the CDR3 reads CASSRRGRGGPETQYF. Written as DNA, the CDR3 is TGTGCCAGCAGCCGAAGAGGCAGGGGCGGCCCAGAGACCCAGTACTTC.

The chain carries TRBV28 and TRBJ2-7; the match to TRBD1 covers 10 bases. The CDR3 length is 16 residues. Per germline, CDR1 MDHEN and CDR2 SYDVKM. Germline trimming cut 2 bases from V and 6 bases from J; bases unmatched to any gene: 10. The CDR3 DNA follows: TGTGCCAGCAGTTTAGGCGCCGGGACAGGGGAGGGCGAGCAGTACGTC. Protein sequence: CASSLGAGTGEGEQYV.

J is TRBJ1-1 and V is TRBV2; D is ambiguous. CDR1 SNHLY and CDR2 FYNNEI come from the germline V gene. The V gene lost 0 bases and the J gene lost 7 bases, with 12 bases spanning the gap. The CDR3 consists of 14 residues. The CDR3 nucleotides read TGTGCCAGCAGTGAAGCTGCGGGCGCGAGTGAAGCTTTCTTT. It codes for CASSEAAGASEAFF.

The chain combines TRBV19 with TRBJ1-5; D ambiguous. V lost 7 bases and J lost 0, with 10 bases in between. The CDR3 is 14 residues long. The germline V gene has CDR1 LNHDA and CDR2 SQIVND (reference sequence). The CDR3 spells CASTKRGSNQPQHF. CDR3 nucleotides: TGTGCCAGTACCAAACGGGGTAGCAATCAGCCCCAGCATTTT.

The chain uses TRBV29-1 and TRBJ2-1; weak D call: TRBD2 (6 bases). The CDR3 covers 12 residues. V was trimmed by 5 bases and J by 7 bases, leaving 12 bases between them. Germline V gene lookup returns CDR1 SQVTM and CDR2 ANQGSEA. The CDR3, as DNA: TGCAGCGTTCGTCCCCGGGGGAATGAGCAGTTCTTC. Its protein product is CSVRPRGNEQFF.

This chain links TRBV2 with TRBJ2-2, with no clear D. This CDR3 contains 13 residues. CDR1 is SNHLY, CDR2 FYNNEI, per germline. Between the trimmed V and J ends, which lost 0 bases and 5 bases, there was a span of 4 bases. The CDR3 bases are TGTGCCAGCAGTGAAGCCGGGACCGGGGAGCTGTTTTTT. This encodes CASSEAGTGELFF.

The genes are TRBV4-1 and TRBJ2-3, with 7 bases identical to TRBD2. This CDR3 is 15 amino acids long. After removal of 2 bases from V and 2 bases from J, the junction contained 4 bases not matched to a gene. Germline V gives CDR1 MGHRA, CDR2 YSYEKL. The DNA for the CDR3 is TGCGCCAGCAGCCAACCGGGGGACTACACAGATACGCAGTATTTT. Translated, it gives CASSQPGDYTDTQYF.

This chain joins TRBV18 and TRBJ2-7; 11 bases are shared with TRBD1. The germline V gene encodes CDR1 KGHSH and CDR2 LQKENI. The CDR3 contains 15 residues. With 6 bases clipped from V and 6 bases from J, the junction kept 10 bases outside the gene matches. The chain's CDR3 is CASSPGTGGPGEQYF. DNA for the CDR3: TGTGCCAGCTCGCCCGGGACAGGGGGGCCGGGCGAGCAGTACTTC.

The CDR3 is CASSGSRGGTEAFF. The CDR3 DNA sequence: TGTGCCAGCAGCGGAAGCAGAGGGGGCACTGAAGCTTTCTTT. V is TRBV11-3 and J is TRBJ1-1; maybe TRBD1 (6 bases). V was cut by 5 bases and J by 4 bases, with 14 bases left in between. Germline V gene data show CDR1 as SGHNT and CDR2 as YENEEA. The CDR3 extends over 14 amino acids.

The V and J genes are TRBV18 and TRBJ2-5; 9 bases are a match to TRBD2. V gave up 0 bases and J gave up 5 bases; unmatched junction bases: 10. The CDR3 contains 17 residues. Germline V gene data show CDR1 as KGHSH and CDR2 as LQKENI. CDR3 DNA sequence: TGTGCCAGCTCACCACCGAGCGGGGGGTCCCCCGTGGAGACCCAGTACTTC. This codes for CASSPPSGGSPVETQYF.

The chain uses TRBV2 and TRBJ1-5; 7 bases are shared with TRBD1. Losses at the gene ends were 1 base for V and 4 bases for J; bases not matched to a gene: 10. The CDR3 has 17 amino acids. Germline V gene lookup returns CDR1 SNHLY and CDR2 FYNNEI. The CDR3 DNA is TGTGCCAGCAGTGAAGGTTTTAGGGGACAGCATAATCAGCCCCAGCATTTT. Its protein product is CASSEGFRGQHNQPQHF.

The CDR3 protein is CAISGGAGVNTEAFF. The CDR3 DNA reads TGTGCCATCAGTGGTGGGGCAGGGGTTAACACTGAAGCTTTCTTT. This chain connects TRBV10-3 to TRBJ1-1; perhaps TRBD1 as D (6 bases). CDR3 size: 15 residues. V dropped 4 bases and J dropped 2 bases, with 14 bases sitting between them. CDR1 ENHRY and CDR2 SYGVKD come from the germline V gene.

The chain uses TRBV7-2 and TRBJ2-3; D is ambiguous. This CDR3 contains 14 residues. V was cut by 2 bases and J by 5 bases, with 11 bases left in between. CDR1 and CDR2 from the germline V gene are SGHTA and FQGNSA. CDR3 in DNA: TGTGCCAGCAGCTTACGTCCGTTCGGAGATACGCAGTATTTT. The encoded protein is CASSLRPFGDTQYF.

The V gene is TRBV19, the J gene TRBJ2-3, with TRBD2 matching 7 bases. Unmatched junction bases numbered 5, after V lost 7 bases and J lost 4 bases. The CDR3 length is 13 residues. The germline V gene encodes CDR1 LNHDA and CDR2 SQIVND (reference sequence). DNA of the CDR3: TGTGCCAGTATCGGGGACTATCCAGATACGCAGTATTTT. It specifies CASIGDYPDTQYF.

As concerns this clone: Other nucleotide sequences in the sample specify the same CDR3. The chain employs TRBV4-1 and TRBJ1-2; D remains ambiguous. CDR3 length: 14 residues. Per the germline V gene, CDR1 is MGHRA and CDR2 is YSYEKL. V was trimmed by 1 base and J by 2 bases, leaving 8 bases between them. The CDR3 loop reads CASSQATANYGYTF. The CDR3 DNA reads TGCGCCAGCAGCCAAGCAACAGCCAACTATGGCTACACCTTC.

This chain links TRBV3-1 (or the pseudogene TRBV3-2) with TRBJ1-2, with 12 bases identical to TRBD1. V lost 2 bases and J lost 7; bases outside the gene matches: 5. The germline V gene encodes CDR1 LGHDT and CDR2 YNNKEL (reference sequence). The CDR3 covers 15 residues. The CDR3 DNA sequence: TGTGCCAGCAGCCAAACCGGGACAGGGGGCTTTGGCTACACCTTC. It specifies CASSQTGTGGFGYTF.

V is TRBV20-1 and J is TRBJ2-5; D ambiguous. The CDR3 runs 11 residues. Germline V gene sequence: CDR1 DFQATT, CDR2 SNEGSKA (reference sequence). V lost 6 bases, J lost 5 bases, and 10 bases lay in between. This CDR3 is CSAPSGETQYF. CDR3 DNA: TGCAGTGCCCCCTCCGGGGAGACCCAGTACTTC.

This chain joins TRBV5-5 and TRBJ2-7, with D possibly matching TRBD2 (5 bases). Per germline, CDR1 SGHKS and CDR2 YYEKEE (reference sequence). With 0 bases removed from V and 2 bases from J, the gap between germline ends came to 9 bases. The CDR3 has 14 amino acids. CDR3 sequence reads: CASSLDSGTYEQYF. The DNA for the CDR3 is TGTGCCAGCAGCTTGGATTCCGGGACCTACGAGCAGTACTTC. Full variable domain (rest looked up from reference TRBV5-5 and TRBJ2-7): DAGVTQSPTHLIKTRGQQVTLRCSPISGHKSVSWYQQVLGQGPQFIFQYYEKEERGRGNFPDRFSARQFPNYSSELNVNALLLGDSALYLCASSLDSGTYEQYFGPGTRLTVT.